This T cell receptor beta chain originates from a study of T-cell memory formation after mild COVID-19. For the study at large: TCR clusters showed largely donor specificity. Study conclusions and caveats: Researchers could not confirm that second-wave clones peaking on day 37 targeted SARS-CoV-2. The appearance of some responding clones in pre-infection memory suggested that cross-reactive memory joined.

The germline V gene encodes CDR1 MGHRA and CDR2 YSYEKL. This CDR3 has 17 amino acids. Trimming stripped 0 bases from V and 2 bases from J, with 15 bases between. Using its own MiXCR run on the 5' RACE reads, TCRdb lists one record per CDR3 protein. The table shows 300,000 to 350,000 distinct CDR3 sequences, with approximately 12% occurring only once. This clonotype was recorded at least ten times. The antigen remains unidentified. The receptor comes from a man between 18 and 35 years old who had mild COVID-19 (a few samples of this study predate the infection). Cell type and time point are not known. This chain connects TRBV4-1 to TRBJ2-3, with D hard to call. Sequencing was carried out using PBMCs or a T cell subset sorted from them (not recorded which). The CDR3 loop is CASSQDPGVGVTDTQYF. Written as DNA, the CDR3 is TGCGCCAGCAGCCAAGATCCCGGAGTCGGAGTCACAGATACGCAGTATTTT.